This T cell receptor (beta chain) was profiled in a study of T cells in Graves' hyperthyroidism and ophthalmopathy. The V gene end was trimmed by 5 bases and the J gene end by 6 bases; junction bases not matched to a gene: 10. The CDR3 has 15 amino acids. CDR1 is MNHNS and CDR2 is SASEGT in the germline V gene. For this clonotype: What it binds is not known.

RNA transcripts provided the source from which TCR beta CDR3 regions were amplified. Using the HTBI primer set, a first-round RT-PCR was run on the TCR CDR3. MiXCR was run by TCRdb on the multiplex PCR reads, yielding one entry per CDR3 protein. This sample yields around 290,000 distinct CDR3 sequences, of which 13% are seen a single time; roughly 7.5% belongs to the top ten. Study outcomes and limitations: Ophthalmopathy was identified by the model a median 6.5 months ahead of onset. Most thyroid clonotypes with frequency above 0.001 were detected in blood.

The material sequenced was blood. The V and J genes are TRBV6-1 and TRBJ2-5; 9 bases are a match to TRBD2. This clonotype was sampled from a woman aged 25 to 45 with Graves' hyperthyroidism that later progressed to Graves' ophthalmopathy. Written as DNA, the CDR3 is TGTGCCAGCAGTCCCGGGACTAGCTGGAGAAAGACCCAGTACTTC. This codes for CASSPGTSWRKTQYF.